The TCR beta chain under discussion was sequenced for a study of cytomegalovirus exposure and HLA in healthy donors. The PCR used 60 Vbeta and 13 Jbeta primers. Assay: immunoSEQ multiplex PCR; the TCRdb copy retains only in-frame clones and omits some. The top ten hold 0.95% to 1.5% of the sample, which has 150,000 to 200,000 clones, about 77% seen once. This CDR3 has 15 amino acids. With 1 base removed from V and 0 bases from J, the gap between germline ends came to 10 bases. Germline CDR1 is LNHNV and CDR2 is YYDKDF (reference sequence). Sequencing was done on a sample of PBMCs. V is TRBV15 and J is TRBJ2-7; TRBD1 might be the D (6 bases). The TCR originated in a woman aged 50 to 60 in good health and CMV-seronegative. The CDR3 here is CATSRGWTDSYEQYF. The CDR3 bases are TGTGCCACCAGCAGAGGATGGACAGACTCCTACGAGCAGTACTTC.